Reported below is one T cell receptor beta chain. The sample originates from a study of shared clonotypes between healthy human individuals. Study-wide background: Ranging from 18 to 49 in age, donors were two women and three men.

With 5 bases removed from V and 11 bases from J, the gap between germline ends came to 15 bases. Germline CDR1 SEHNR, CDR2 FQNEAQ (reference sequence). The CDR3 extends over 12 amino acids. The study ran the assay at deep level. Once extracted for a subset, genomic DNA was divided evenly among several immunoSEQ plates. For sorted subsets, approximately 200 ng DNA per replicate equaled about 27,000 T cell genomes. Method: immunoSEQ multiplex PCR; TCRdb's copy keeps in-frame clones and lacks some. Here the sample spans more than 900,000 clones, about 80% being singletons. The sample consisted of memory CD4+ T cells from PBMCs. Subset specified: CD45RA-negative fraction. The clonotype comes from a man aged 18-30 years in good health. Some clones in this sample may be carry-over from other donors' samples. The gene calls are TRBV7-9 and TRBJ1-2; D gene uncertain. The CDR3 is CASSPDSMSYTF. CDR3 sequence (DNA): TGTGCCAGCAGCCCGGACTCGATGTCTTACACCTTC. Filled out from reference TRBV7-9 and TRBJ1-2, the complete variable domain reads DTGVSQNPRHKITKRGQNVTFRCDPISEHNRLYWYRQTLGQGPEFLTYFQNEAQLEKSRLLSDRFSAERPKGSFSTLEIQRTEQGDSAMYLCASSPDSMSYTFGSGTRLTVV.